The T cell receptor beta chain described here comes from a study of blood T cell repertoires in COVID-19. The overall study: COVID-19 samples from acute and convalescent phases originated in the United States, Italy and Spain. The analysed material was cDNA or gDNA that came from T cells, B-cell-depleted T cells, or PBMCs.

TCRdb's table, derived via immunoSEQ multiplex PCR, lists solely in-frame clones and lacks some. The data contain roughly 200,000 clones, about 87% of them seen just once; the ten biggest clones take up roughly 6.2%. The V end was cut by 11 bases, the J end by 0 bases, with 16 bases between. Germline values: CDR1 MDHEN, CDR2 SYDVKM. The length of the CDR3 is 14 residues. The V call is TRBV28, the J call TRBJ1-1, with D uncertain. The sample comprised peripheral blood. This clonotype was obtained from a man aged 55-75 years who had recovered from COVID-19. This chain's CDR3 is CAASRRSMNTEAFF. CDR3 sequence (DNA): TGTGCCGCCTCCCGACGGAGCATGAACACTGAAGCTTTCTTT.